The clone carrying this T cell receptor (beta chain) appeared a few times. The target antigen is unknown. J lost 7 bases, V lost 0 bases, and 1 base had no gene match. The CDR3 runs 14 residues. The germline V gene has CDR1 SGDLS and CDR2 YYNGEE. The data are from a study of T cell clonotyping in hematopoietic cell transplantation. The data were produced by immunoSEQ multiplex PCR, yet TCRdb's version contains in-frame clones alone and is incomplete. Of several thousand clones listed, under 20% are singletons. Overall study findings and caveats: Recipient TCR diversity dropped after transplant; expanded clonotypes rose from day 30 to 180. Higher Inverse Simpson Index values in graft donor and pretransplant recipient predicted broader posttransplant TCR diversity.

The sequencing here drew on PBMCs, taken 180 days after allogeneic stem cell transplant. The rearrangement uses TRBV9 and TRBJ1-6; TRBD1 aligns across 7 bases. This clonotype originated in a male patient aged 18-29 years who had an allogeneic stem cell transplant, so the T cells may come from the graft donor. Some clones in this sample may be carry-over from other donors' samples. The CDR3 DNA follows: TGTGCCAGCAGCGTAGCGGGACAGAATTCACCCCTCCACTTT. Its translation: CASSVAGQNSPLHF.